This T cell receptor beta chain was captured by sequencing in a study of OX40 agonist ivuxolimab in advanced cancers. The method was immunoSEQ multiplex PCR; TCRdb's version includes in-frame clones alone and lacks a portion of them. Of tens of thousands of clones listed, about 90% are singletons. Findings and limits, study-wide: Clonal expansion by week 6 occurred in CD4+ and CD8+ blood T cells (at 0.1 to 3.0 mg/kg).

The germline V and J ends were trimmed by 10 bases and 0 bases, with 14 bases remaining between them. From germline, CDR1 is MNHEY and CDR2 SVGAGI. The CDR3 length is 14 residues. Turning to this clone: The antigen remains undetermined.

V usage is TRBV6-5 and J usage is TRBJ2-3; D uncertain. The TCR sequence derives from an adult with an advanced solid tumor such as melanoma, head and neck, liver or kidney cancer. Source: CD4+ or CD8+ T cells sorted from blood, taken in a trial of the OX40 agonist ivuxolimab. CDR3 region: CAIFSGRSTDTQYF. The CDR3, as DNA: TGTGCCATCTTTTCCGGCAGAAGCACAGATACGCAGTATTTT.